These T cell receptor beta chains were read from a single sample in a study of shared clonotypes between healthy human individuals. Here immunoSEQ multiplex PCR was the method, and the copy in TCRdb shows in-frame clones only, minus some. The repertoire holds more than 2 million clones, with about 95% as singletons. Sequencing used naive CD4+ T cells sorted from blood. The receptors shown here come from a man between 18 and 35 years old in good health. The CDR3 runs from the conserved cysteine through the conserved F or W. The D gene is left open where the match is weak.

D gene: TRBD1
V gene: TRBV6-5
J gene: TRBJ2-5
CDR3 protein: CASRDPGQGAETQYF
CDR3 DNA: TGTGCCAGCAGGGACCCGGGACAGGGAGCGGAGACCCAGTACTTC

D gene: .
V gene: TRBV19
J gene: TRBJ2-7
CDR3 protein: CASSGSQGVSYEQYF
CDR3 DNA: TGTGCCAGTAGCGGCAGCCAGGGAGTCAGCTACGAGCAGTACTTC

D gene: .
V gene: TRBV6-1
J gene: TRBJ2-5
CDR3 protein: CASSEALLGRGETQYF
CDR3 DNA: TGTGCCAGCAGTGAAGCGCTTCTCGGCAGAGGAGAGACCCAGTACTTC

D gene: .
V gene: TRBV5-6
J gene: TRBJ1-2
CDR3 protein: CASSSDYGESGYTF
CDR3 DNA: TGTGCCAGCAGCTCGGATTATGGTGAATCTGGCTACACCTTC

D gene: .
V gene: TRBV5-1
J gene: TRBJ1-6
CDR3 protein: CASSVEDLSPLHF
CDR3 DNA: TGCGCCAGCAGTGTGGAGGATCTGTCACCCCTCCACTTT

D gene: .
V gene: TRBV6-5
J gene: TRBJ2-7
CDR3 protein: CASSSSGSEQYF
CDR3 DNA: TGTGCCAGCAGTTCGAGCGGGTCCGAGCAGTACTTC

D gene: .
V gene: TRBV5-1
J gene: TRBJ2-1
CDR3 protein: CASSWGREWDNEQFF
CDR3 DNA: TGCGCCAGCAGCTGGGGGCGGGAGTGGGACAATGAGCAGTTCTTC

D gene: .
V gene: TRBV10-3
J gene: TRBJ2-3
CDR3 protein: CAISDAQAQYF
CDR3 DNA: TGTGCCATCAGTGACGCCCAAGCGCAGTATTTT

D gene: .
V gene: TRBV18
J gene: TRBJ2-3
CDR3 protein: CASSPQGLDTQYF
CDR3 DNA: TGTGCCAGCTCACCACAGGGGTTGGATACGCAGTATTTT

D gene: .
V gene: TRBV10-1
J gene: TRBJ2-3
CDR3 protein: CASSQGGGLHRTDTQYF
CDR3 DNA: TGCGCCAGCAGCCAAGGGGGAGGACTACACCGCACGGATACGCAGTATTTT

D gene: TRBD1
V gene: TRBV2
J gene: TRBJ2-7
CDR3 protein: CASSRQGGHEQYF
CDR3 DNA: TGTGCCAGCAGTAGACAGGGCGGTCACGAGCAGTACTTC